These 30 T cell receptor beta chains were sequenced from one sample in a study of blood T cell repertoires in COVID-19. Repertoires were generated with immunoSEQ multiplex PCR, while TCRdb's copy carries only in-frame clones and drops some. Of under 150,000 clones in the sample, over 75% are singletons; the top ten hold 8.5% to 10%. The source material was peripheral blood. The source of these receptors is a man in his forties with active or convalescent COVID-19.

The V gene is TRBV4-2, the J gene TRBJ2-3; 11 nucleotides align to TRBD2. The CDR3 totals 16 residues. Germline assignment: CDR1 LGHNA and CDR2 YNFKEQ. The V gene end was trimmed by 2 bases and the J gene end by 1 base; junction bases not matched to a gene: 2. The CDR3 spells CASSQSSGGGTDTQYF. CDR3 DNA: TGTGCCAGCAGCCAAAGTAGCGGGGGGGGCACAGATACGCAGTATTTT.

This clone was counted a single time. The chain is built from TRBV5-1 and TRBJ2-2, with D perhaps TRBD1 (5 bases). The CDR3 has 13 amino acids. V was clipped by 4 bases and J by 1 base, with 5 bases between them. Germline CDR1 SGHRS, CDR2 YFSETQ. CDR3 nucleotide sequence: TGCGCCAGCAGCCAGGGGAACACCGGGGAGCTGTTTTTT. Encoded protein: CASSQGNTGELFF.

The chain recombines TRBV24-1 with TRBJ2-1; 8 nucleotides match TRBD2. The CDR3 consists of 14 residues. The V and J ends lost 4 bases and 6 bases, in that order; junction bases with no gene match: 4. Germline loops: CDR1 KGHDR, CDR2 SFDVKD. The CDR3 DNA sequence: TGTGCCACCAGTGAGAGACGGGGGGGCAATGAGCAGTTCTTC. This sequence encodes CATSERRGGNEQFF.

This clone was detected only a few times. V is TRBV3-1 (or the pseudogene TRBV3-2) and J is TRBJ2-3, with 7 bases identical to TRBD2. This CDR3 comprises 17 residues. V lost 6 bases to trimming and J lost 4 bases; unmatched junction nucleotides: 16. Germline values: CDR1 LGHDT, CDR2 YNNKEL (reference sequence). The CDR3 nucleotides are TGTGCCAGCAGTCCCAAGGGCTCCAGCGGGGTGTCAGATACGCAGTATTTT. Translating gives CASSPKGSSGVSDTQYF.

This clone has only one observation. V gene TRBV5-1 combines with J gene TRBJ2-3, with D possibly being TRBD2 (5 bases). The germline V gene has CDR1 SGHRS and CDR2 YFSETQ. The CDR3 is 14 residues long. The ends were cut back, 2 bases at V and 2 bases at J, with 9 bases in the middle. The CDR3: CASSLEGFTDTQYF. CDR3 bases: TGCGCCAGCAGCTTAGAGGGCTTCACAGATACGCAGTATTTT.

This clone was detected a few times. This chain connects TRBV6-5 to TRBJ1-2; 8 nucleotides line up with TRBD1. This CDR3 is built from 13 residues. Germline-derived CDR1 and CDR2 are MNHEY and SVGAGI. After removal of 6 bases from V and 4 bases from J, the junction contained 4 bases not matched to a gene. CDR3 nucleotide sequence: TGTGCCAGCAGCCAGGACAGGGCCTATGGCTACACCTTC. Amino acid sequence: CASSQDRAYGYTF.

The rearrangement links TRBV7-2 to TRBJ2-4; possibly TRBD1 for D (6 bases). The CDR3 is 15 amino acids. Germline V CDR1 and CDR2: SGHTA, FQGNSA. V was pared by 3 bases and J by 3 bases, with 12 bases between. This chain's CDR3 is CASSLGTTIKNIQYF. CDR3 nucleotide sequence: TGTGCCAGCAGCTTGGGGACAACAATCAAAAACATTCAGTACTTC.

CDR3 protein: CASSLVRETQYF. CDR3 nucleotides: TGTGCCAGCAGCCTGGTCAGGGAGACCCAGTACTTC. The V and J genes are TRBV14 and TRBJ2-5; D remains unclear. With 4 bases removed from V and 5 bases from J, the gap between germline ends came to 8 bases. The CDR3 runs 12 residues. The V gene's germline CDR1 is SGHDN and CDR2 FVKESK.

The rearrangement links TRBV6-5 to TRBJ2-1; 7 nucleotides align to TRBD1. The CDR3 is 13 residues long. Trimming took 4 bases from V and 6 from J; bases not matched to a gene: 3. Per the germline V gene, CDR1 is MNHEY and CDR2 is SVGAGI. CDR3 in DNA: TGTGCCAGCAGTTTCGACAGGGTCAATGAGCAGTTCTTC. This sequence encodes CASSFDRVNEQFF.

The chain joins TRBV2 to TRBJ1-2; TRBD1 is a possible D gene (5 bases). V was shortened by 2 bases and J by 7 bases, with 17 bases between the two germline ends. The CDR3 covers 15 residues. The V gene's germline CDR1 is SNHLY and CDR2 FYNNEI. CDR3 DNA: TGTGCCAGCAGTGAACAACAGGCCGAACGGAGTGGCTACACCTTC. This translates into CASSEQQAERSGYTF.

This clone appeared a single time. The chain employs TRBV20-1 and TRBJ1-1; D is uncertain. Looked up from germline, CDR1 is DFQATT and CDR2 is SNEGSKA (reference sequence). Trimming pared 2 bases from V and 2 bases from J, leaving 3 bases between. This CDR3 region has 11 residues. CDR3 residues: CSARQNTEAFF. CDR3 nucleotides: TGCAGTGCTAGACAAAACACTGAAGCTTTCTTT.

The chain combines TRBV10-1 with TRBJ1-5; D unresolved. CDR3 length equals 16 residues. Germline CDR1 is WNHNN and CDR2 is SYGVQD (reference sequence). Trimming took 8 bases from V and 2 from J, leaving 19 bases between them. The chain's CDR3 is CASPCGRGYGNQPQHF. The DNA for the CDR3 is TGCGCCAGCCCTTGCGGGCGGGGATACGGCAATCAGCCCCAGCATTTT.

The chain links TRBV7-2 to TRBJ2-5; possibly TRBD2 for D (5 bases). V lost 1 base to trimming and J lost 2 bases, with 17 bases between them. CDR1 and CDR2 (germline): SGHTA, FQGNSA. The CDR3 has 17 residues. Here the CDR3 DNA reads TGTGCCAGCAGCTTAGGCGGGTACGGGCAGGCTCAAGAGACCCAGTACTTC. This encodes CASSLGGYGQAQETQYF.

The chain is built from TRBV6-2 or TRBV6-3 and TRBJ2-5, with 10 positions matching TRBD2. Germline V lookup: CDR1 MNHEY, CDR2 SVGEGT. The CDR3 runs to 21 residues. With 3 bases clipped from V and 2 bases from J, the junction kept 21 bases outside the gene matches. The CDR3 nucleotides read TGTGCCAGCAGTTATACGGGGCTCGGGGCTAGCGGGGGCCAAATTCAAGAGACCCAGTACTTC. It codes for CASSYTGLGASGGQIQETQYF.

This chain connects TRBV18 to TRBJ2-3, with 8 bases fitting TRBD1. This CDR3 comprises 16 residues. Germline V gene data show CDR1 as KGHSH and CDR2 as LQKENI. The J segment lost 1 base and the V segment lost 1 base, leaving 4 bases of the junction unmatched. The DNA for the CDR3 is TGTGCCAGCTCACCACGCCTGACAGGGGGCACAGATACGCAGTATTTT. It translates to CASSPRLTGGTDTQYF. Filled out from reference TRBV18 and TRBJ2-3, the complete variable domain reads NAGVMQNPRHLVRRRGQEARLRCSPMKGHSHVYWYRQLPEEGLKFMVYLQKENIIDESGMPKERFSAEFPKEGPSILRIQQVVRGDSAAYFCASSPRLTGGTDTQYFGPGTRLTVL.

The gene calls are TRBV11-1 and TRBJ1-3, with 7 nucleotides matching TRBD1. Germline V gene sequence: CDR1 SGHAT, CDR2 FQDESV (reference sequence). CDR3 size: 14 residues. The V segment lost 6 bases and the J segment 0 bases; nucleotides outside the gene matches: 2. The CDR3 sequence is CASRPGGSGNTIYF. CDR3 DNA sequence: TGTGCCAGCAGACCAGGGGGCTCTGGAAACACCATATATTTT.

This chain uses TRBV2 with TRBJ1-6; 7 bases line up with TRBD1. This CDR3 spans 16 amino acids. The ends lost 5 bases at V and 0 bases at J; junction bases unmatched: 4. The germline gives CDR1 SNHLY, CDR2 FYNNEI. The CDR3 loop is CASSFSGGSYNSPLHF. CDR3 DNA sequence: TGTGCCAGCAGTTTCTCAGGGGGCTCCTATAATTCACCCCTCCACTTT.

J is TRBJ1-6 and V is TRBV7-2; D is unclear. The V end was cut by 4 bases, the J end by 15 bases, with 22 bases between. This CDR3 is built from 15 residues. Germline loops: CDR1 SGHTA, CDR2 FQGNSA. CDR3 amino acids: CASSSQVLPARILHF. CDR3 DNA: TGTGCCAGCAGCTCTCAGGTCCTCCCAGCAAGGATCCTCCACTTT.

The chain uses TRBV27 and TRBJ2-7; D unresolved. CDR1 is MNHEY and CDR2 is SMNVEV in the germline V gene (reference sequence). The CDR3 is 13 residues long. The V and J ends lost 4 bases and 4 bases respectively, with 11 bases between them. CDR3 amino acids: CASSSSSKYEQYF. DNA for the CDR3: TGTGCCAGCAGTTCGTCGTCTAAGTACGAGCAGTACTTC.

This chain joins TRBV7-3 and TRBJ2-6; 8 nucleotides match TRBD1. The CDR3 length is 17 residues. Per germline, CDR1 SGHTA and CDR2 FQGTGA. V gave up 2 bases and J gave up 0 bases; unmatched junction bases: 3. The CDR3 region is CASSLPGQDSGANVLTF. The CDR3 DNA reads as TGTGCCAGCAGCTTACCGGGACAGGACTCTGGGGCCAACGTCCTGACTTTC.

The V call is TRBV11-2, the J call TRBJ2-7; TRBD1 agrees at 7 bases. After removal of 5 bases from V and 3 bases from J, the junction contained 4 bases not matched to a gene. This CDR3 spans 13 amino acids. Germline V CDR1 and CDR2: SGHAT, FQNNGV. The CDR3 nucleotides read TGTGCCAGCAGCACCCGGACAGGCTACGAGCAGTACTTC. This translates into CASSTRTGYEQYF.

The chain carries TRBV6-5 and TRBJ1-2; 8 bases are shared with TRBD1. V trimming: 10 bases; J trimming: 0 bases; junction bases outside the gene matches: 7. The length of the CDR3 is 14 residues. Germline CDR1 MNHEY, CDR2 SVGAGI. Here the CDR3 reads CATHTGGANYGYTF. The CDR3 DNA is TGTGCCACCCATACAGGGGGTGCTAACTATGGCTACACCTTC.

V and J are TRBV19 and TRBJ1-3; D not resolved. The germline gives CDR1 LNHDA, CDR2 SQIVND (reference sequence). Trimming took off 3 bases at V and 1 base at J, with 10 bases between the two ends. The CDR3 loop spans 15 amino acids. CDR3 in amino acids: CASSIRVGSGNTIYF. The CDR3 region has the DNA TGTGCCAGTAGTATTCGGGTTGGGTCTGGAAACACCATATATTTT.

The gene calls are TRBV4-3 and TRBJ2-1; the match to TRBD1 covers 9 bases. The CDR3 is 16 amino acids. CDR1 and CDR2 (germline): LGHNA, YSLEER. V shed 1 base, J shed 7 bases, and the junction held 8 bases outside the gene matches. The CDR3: CASSQGGTGRWNEQFF. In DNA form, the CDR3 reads TGCGCCAGCAGCCAAGGTGGGACAGGGAGGTGGAATGAGCAGTTCTTC.

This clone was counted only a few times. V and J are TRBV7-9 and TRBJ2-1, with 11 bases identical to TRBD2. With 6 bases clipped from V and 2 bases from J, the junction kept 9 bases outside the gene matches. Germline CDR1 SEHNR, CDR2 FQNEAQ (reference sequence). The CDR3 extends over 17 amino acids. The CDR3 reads CASSRSGGAGAYNEQFF. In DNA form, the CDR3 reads TGTGCCAGCAGTCGTAGCGGGGGGGCCGGAGCCTACAATGAGCAGTTCTTC.

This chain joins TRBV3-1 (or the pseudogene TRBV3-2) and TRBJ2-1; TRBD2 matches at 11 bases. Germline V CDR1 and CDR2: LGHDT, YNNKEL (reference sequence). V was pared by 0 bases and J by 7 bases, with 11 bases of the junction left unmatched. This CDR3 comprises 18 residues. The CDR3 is CASSQDSGGAGTVNEQFF. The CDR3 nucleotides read TGTGCCAGCAGCCAAGATAGCGGGGGGGCCGGAACCGTGAATGAGCAGTTCTTC.

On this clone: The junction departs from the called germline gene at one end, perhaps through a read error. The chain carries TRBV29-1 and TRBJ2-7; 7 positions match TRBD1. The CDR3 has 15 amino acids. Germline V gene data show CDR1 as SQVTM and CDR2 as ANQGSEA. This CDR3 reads CSVEGLQGVIYGQYF. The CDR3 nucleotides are TGCAGCGTTGAAGGCCTGCAGGGGGTCATCTACGGGCAGTACTTC.

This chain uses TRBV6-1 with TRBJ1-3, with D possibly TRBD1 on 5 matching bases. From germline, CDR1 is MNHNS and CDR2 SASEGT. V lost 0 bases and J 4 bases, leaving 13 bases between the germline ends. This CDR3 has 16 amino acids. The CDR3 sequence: CASSEALSGSGNTIYF. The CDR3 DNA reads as TGTGCCAGCAGTGAAGCCCTTTCAGGGTCCGGAAACACCATATATTTT.

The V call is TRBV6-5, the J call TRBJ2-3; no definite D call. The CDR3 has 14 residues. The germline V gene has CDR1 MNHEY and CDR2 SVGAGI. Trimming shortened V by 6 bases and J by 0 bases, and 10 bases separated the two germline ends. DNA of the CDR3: TGTGCCAGCAGCTCAGTTCCTAGCACAGATACGCAGTATTTT. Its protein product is CASSSVPSTDTQYF.

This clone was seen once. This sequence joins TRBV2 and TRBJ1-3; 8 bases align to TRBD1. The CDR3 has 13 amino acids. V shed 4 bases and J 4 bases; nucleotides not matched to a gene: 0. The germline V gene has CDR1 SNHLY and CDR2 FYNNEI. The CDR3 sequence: CASSGDRGNTIYF. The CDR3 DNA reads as TGTGCCAGCAGTGGGGACAGGGGAAACACCATATATTTT.